Sequencing of this T cell receptor beta chain was carried out in a study of blood T cell repertoires in COVID-19. In the source study's methods: Cell counts per sample came from amplifying reference gene primers. Repertoires were generated with immunoSEQ multiplex PCR, while TCRdb's copy carries only in-frame clones and drops some. V and J calls and clone size are those listed in that table; D and trimming were worked out from the DNA. The data contain approximately 170,000 clones, 80% to 85% of them singletons. Germline loops: CDR1 MNHEY, CDR2 SMNVEV (reference sequence). The CDR3 is 12 residues long. The V and J ends lost 5 bases and 3 bases respectively, with 5 bases between them.

V gene TRBV27 combines with J gene TRBJ1-5; D is ambiguous. This clonotype originated in a woman in her 70s with COVID-19, enrolled during active disease. The sequencing sample was made of peripheral blood. The CDR3 sequence is CASSQINQPQHF. The CDR3 DNA follows: TGTGCCAGCAGTCAAATCAATCAGCCCCAGCATTTT.